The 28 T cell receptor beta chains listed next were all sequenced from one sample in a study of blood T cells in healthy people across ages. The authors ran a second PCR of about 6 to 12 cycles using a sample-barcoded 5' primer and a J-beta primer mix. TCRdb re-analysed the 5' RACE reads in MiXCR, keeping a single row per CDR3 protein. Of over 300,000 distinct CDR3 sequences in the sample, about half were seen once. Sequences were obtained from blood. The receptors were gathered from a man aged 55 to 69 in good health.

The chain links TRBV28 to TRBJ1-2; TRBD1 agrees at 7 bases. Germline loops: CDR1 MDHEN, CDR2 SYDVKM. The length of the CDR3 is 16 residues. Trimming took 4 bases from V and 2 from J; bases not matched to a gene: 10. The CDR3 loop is CASSSKQGSGNYGYTF. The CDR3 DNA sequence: TGTGCCAGCAGTTCTAAACAGGGGTCGGGGAACTATGGCTACACCTTC.

CDR3 protein: CASSSLGAGHQETQYF. The CDR3 DNA sequence: TGTGCCAGCAGCTCTCTGGGAGCGGGACACCAAGAGACCCAGTACTTC. The chain links TRBV13 to TRBJ2-5, with TRBD2 matching over 7 bases. Trimming cost V 4 bases and J 0 bases; bases outside gene matches: 8. CDR3 length: 16 amino acids. Germline loops: CDR1 PRHDT, CDR2 FYEKMQ (reference sequence). Together with reference TRBV13 and TRBJ2-5, the CDR3 gives the full variable domain: AAGVIQSPRHLIKEKRETATLKCYPIPRHDTVYWYQQGPGQDPQFLISFYEKMQSDKGSIPDRFSAQQFSDYHSELNMSSLELGDSALYFCASSSLGAGHQETQYFGPGTRLLVL.

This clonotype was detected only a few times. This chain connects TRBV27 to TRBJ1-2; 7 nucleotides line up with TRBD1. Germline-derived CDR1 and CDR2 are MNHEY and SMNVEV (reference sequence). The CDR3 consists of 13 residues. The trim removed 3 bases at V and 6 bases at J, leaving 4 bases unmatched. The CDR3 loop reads CASSFRGGDGYTF. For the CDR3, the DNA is TGTGCCAGCAGTTTCAGAGGGGGCGATGGCTACACCTTC.

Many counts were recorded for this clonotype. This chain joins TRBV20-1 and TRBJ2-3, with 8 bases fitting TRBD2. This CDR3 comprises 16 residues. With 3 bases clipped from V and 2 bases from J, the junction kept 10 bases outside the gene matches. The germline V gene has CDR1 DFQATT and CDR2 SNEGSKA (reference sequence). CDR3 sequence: CSASGSAGDFTDTQYF. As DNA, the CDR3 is TGCAGTGCTAGTGGATCAGCGGGAGACTTCACAGATACGCAGTATTTT.

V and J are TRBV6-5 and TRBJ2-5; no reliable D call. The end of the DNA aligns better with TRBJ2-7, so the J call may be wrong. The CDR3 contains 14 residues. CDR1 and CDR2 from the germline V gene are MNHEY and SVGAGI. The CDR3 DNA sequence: TGTGCCAGCAGTTACTCGGTTCTGGGCTACGAGCAGTACTTC. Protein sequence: CASSYSVLGYEQYF.

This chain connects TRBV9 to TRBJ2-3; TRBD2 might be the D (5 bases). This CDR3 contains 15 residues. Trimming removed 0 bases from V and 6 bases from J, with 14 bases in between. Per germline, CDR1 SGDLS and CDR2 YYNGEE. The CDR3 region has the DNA TGTGCCAGCAGCGTAGATAGCGAGGAACGGGATACGCAGTATTTT. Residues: CASSVDSEERDTQYF.

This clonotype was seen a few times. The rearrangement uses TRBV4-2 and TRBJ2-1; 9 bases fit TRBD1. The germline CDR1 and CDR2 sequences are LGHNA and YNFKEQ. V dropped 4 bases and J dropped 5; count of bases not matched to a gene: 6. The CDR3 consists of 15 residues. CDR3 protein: CASSPRDRANNEQFF. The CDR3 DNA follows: TGTGCCAGCAGCCCCCGGGACAGGGCCAACAATGAGCAGTTCTTC.

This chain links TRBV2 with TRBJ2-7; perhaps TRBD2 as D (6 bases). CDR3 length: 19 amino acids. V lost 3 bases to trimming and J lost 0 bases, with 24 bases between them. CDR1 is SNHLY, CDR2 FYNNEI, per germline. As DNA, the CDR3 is TGTGCCAGCAGTGATACCGAGATGACAAGACTAGACGGCTCCTACGAGCAGTACTTC. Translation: CASSDTEMTRLDGSYEQYF.

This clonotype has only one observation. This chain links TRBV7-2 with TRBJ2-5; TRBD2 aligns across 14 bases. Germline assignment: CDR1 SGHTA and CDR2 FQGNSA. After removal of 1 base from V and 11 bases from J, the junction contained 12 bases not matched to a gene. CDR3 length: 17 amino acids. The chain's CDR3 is CASSLVAGLAGGDEQYF. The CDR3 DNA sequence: TGTGCCAGCAGCTTAGTGGCAGGACTAGCGGGGGGTGATGAGCAGTACTTC.

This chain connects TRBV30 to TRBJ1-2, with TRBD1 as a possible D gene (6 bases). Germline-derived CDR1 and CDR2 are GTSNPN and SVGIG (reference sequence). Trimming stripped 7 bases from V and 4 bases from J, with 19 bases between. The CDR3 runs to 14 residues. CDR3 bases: TGTGCCTCCTTACCCCAGGGGCGCCGCTATGGCTACACCTTC. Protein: CASLPQGRRYGYTF.

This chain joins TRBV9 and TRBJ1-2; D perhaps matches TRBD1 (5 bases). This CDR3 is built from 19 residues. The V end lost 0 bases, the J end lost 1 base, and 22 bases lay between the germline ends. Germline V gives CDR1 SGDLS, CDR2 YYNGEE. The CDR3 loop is CASSVVTETAHIFNYGYTF. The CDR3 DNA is TGTGCCAGCAGCGTAGTTACGGAGACAGCGCATATTTTTAACTATGGCTACACCTTC.

CDR3 nucleotide sequence: TGTGCCAGCAGCTCCTCCGGGACATTAATTTTTAGCCGGAAAAACATTCAGTACTTC. This encodes CASSSSGTLIFSRKNIQYF. V gene TRBV7-4 combines with J gene TRBJ2-4, with D perhaps TRBD1 (6 bases). Looked up from germline, CDR1 is SGHVT and CDR2 is SQSDAQ. The CDR3 consists of 19 residues. V was trimmed by 4 bases and J by 4 bases, leaving 26 bases between them.

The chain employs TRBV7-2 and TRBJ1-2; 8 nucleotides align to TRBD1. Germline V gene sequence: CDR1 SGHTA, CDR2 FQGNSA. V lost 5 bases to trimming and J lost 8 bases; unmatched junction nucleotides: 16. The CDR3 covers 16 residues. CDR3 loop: CASSLRTQGALNGYTF. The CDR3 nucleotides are TGTGCCAGCAGCCTTCGTACTCAGGGGGCGTTAAACGGCTACACCTTC.

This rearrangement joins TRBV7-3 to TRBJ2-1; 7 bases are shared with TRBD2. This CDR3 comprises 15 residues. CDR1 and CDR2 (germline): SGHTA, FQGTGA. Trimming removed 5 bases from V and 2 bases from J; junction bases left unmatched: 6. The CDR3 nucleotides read TGTGCCAGCAGCCAGGGACTATCAGCCTACAATGAGCAGTTCTTC. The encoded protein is CASSQGLSAYNEQFF.

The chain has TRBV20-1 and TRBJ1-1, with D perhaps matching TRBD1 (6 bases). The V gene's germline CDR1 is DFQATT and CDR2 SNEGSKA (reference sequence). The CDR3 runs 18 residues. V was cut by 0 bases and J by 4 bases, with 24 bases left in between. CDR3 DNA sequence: TGCAGTGCTAGAGATCGGGCCAGGGGTAGAATGAGTATCACTGAAGCTTTCTTT. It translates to CSARDRARGRMSITEAFF.

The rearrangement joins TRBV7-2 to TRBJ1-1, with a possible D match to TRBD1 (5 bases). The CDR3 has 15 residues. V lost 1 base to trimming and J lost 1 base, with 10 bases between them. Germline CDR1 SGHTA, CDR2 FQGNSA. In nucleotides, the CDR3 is TGTGCCAGCAGCTTAGGGTACGGGGGGAACACTGAAGCTTTCTTT. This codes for CASSLGYGGNTEAFF.

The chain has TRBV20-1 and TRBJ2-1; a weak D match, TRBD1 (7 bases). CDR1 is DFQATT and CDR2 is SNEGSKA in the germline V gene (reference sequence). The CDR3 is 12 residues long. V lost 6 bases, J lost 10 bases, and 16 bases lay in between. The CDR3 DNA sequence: TGCAGTGCCGAAGGAGGGGGCTACGAGCAGTTCTTC. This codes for CSAEGGGYEQFF.

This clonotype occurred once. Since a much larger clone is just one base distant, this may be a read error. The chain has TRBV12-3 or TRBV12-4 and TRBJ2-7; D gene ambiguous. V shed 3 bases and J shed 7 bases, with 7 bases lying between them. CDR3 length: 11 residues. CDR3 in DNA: TGTGCCAGCAGTTTCGTAGGAGAGCAGTACTTC. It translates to CASSFVGEQYF.

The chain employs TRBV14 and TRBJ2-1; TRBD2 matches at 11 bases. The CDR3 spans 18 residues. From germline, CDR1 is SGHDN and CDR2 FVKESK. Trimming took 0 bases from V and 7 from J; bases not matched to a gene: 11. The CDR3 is CASSQEGPLAGGGNEQFF. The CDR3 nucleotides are TGTGCCAGCAGCCAAGAGGGGCCCCTAGCGGGAGGTGGTAATGAGCAGTTCTTC.

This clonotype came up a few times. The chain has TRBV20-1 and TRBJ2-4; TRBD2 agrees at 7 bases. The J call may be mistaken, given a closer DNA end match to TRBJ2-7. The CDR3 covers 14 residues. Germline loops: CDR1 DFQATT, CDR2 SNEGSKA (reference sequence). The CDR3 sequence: CSAEGRLADHEQYF. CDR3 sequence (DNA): TGCAGTGCTGAGGGGAGGCTAGCGGACCACGAGCAGTACTTC.

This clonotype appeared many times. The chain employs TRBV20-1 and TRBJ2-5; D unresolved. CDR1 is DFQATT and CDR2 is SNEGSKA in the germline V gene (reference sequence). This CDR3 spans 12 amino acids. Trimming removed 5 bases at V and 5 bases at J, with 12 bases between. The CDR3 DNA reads TGCAGTGCTGGGCTTCTTTCTGAGACCCAGTACTTC. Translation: CSAGLLSETQYF.

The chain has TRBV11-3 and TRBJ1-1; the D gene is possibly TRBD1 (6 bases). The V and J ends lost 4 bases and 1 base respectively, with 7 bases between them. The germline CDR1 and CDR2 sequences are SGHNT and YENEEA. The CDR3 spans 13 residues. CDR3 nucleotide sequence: TGTGCCAGCAGCTCACAGGGGAACACTGAAGCTTTCTTT. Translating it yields CASSSQGNTEAFF.

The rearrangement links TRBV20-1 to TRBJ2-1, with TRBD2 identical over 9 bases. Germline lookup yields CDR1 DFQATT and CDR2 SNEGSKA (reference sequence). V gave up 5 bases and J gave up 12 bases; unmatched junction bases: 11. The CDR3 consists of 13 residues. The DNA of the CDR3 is TGCAGTGCTGATCCGGCGGGGGGGAGGGTGCAGTTCTTC. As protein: CSADPAGGRVQFF.

CDR3 in DNA: TGTGCCAGCAGCGACGACAGGGCGTCTCGAGCTTTCTTT. Protein product: CASSDDRASRAFF. The chain links TRBV2 to TRBJ1-1, with 7 bases fitting TRBD1. The CDR3 covers 13 residues. V lost 6 bases and J lost 10; bases outside the gene matches: 11. Germline CDR1 and CDR2: SNHLY and FYNNEI.

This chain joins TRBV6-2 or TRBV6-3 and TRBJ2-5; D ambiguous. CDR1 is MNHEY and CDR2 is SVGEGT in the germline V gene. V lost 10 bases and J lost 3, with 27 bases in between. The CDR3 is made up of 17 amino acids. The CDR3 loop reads CATEEHRDRTIKETQYF. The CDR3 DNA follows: TGTGCCACCGAGGAGCATCGAGACCGTACAATCAAAGAGACCCAGTACTTC.

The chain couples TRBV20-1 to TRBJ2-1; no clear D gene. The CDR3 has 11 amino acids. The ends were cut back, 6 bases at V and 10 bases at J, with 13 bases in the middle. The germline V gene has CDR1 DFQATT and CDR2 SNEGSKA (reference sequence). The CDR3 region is CSANDGAEQFF. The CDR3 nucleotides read TGCAGTGCCAATGATGGAGCAGAGCAGTTCTTC.

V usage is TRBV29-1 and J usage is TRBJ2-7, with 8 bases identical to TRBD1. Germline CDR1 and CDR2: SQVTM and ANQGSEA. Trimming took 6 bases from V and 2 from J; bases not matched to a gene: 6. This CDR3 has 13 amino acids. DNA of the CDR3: TGCAGCGTCGCCCCGACAGGGGCCTACGAGCAGTACTTC. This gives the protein CSVAPTGAYEQYF.

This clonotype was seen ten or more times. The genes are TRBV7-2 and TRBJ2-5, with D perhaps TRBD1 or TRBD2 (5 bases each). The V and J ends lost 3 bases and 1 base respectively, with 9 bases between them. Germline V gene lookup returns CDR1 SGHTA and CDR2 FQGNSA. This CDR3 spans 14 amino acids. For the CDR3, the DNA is TGTGCCAGCAGCTTTCCGGGGCCCCAAGAGACCCAGTACTTC. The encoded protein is CASSFPGPQETQYF.